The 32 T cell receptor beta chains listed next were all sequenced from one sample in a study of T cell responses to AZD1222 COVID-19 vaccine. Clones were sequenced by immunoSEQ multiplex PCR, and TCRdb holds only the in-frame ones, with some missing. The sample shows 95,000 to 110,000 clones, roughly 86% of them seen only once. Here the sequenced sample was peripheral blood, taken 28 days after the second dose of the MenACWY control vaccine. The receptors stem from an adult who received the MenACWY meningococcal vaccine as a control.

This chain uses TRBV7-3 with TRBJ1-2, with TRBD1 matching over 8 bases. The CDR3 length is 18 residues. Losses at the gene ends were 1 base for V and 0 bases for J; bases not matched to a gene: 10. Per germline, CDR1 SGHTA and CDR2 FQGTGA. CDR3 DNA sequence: TGTGCCAGCAGCTTAAGACGGGACAGGCTCAACTCTAACTATGGCTACACCTTC. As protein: CASSLRRDRLNSNYGYTF. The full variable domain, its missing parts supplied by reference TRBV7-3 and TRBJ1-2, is GAGVSQTPSNKVTEKGKYVELRCDPISGHTALYWYRQSLGQGPEFLIYFQGTGAADDSGLPNDRFFAVRPEGSVSTLKIQRTERGDSAVYLCASSLRRDRLNSNYGYTFGSGTRLTVV.

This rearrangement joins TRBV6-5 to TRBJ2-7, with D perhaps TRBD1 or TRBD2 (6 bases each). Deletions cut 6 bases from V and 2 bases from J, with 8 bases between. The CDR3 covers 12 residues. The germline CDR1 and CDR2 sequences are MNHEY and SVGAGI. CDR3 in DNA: TGTGCCAGCAGGGGGGGCGCCTACGAGCAGTACTTC. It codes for CASRGGAYEQYF.

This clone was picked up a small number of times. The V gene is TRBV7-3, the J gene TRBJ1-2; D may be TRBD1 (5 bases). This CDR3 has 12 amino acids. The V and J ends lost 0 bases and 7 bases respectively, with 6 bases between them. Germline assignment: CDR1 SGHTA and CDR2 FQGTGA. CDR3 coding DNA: TGTGCCAGCAGCTTAACCGGGGCTGGCTACACCTTC. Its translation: CASSLTGAGYTF.

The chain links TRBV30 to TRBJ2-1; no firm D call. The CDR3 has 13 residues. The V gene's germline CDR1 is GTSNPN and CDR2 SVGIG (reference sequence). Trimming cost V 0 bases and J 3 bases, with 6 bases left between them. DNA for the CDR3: TGTGCCTGGAGTGTTGGGGTCTACAATGAGCAGTTCTTC. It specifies CAWSVGVYNEQFF.

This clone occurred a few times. The CDR3 here is CASSSSGGGTGELFF. DNA of the CDR3: TGTGCCAGCAGCTCTTCAGGGGGAGGCACCGGGGAGCTGTTTTTT. This chain joins TRBV11-2 and TRBJ2-2; perhaps TRBD1 as D (7 bases). Trimming cost V 4 bases and J 4 bases, with 13 bases left between them. CDR1 SGHAT and CDR2 FQNNGV come from the germline V gene. This CDR3 is 15 amino acids long.

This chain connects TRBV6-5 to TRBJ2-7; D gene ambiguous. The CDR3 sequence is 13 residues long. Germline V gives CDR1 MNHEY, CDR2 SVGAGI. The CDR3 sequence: CALQAGTSYEQYF. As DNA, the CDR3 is TGTGCGCTTCAGGCAGGAACCTCCTACGAGCAGTACTTC.

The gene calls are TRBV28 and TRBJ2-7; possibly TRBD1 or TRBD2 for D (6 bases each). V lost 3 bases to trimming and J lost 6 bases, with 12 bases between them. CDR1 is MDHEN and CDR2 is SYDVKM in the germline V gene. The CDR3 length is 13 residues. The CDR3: CASSFRGPTEQYF. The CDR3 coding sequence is TGTGCCAGCAGTTTCCGGGGGCCGACCGAGCAGTACTTC.

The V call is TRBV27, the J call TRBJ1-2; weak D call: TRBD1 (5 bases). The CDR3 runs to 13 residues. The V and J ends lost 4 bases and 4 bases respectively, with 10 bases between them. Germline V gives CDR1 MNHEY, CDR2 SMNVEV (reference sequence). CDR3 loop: CASSSGASYGYTF. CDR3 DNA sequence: TGTGCCAGCAGTTCTGGGGCTAGCTATGGCTACACCTTC.

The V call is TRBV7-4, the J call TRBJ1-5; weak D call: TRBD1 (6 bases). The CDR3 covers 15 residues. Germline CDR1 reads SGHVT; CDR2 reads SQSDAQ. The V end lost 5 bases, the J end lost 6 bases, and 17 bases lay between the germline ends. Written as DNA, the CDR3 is TGTGCCAGCAGCCCGGGAGGGCCAGGGGCTCAGCCCCAGCATTTT. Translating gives CASSPGGPGAQPQHF. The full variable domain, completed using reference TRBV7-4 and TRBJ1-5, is GAGVSQSPRYKVAKRGRDVALRCDSISGHVTLYWYRQTLGQGSEVLTYSQSDAQRDKSGRPSGRFSAERPERSVSTLKIQRTEQGDSAVYLCASSPGGPGAQPQHFGDGTRLSIL.

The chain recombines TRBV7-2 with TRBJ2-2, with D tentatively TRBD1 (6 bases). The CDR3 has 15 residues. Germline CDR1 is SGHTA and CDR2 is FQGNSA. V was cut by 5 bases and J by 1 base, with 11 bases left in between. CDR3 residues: CASSRTVLNTGELFF. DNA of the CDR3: TGTGCCAGCAGCCGGACAGTACTGAACACCGGGGAGCTGTTTTTT.

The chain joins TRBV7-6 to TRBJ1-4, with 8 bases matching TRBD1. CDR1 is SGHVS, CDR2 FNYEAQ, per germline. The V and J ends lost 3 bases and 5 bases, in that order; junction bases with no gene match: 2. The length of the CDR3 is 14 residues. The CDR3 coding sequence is TGTGCCAGCAGCTTCAGGACAGGGAATGAAAAACTGTTTTTT. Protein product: CASSFRTGNEKLFF.

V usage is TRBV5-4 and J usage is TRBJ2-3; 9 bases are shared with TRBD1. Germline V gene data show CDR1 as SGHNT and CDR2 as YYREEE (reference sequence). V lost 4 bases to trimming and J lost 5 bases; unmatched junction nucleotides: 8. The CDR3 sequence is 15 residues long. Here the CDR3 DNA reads TGTGCCAGCAGCCCCAGACACAGGGGGCGAGATACGCAGTATTTT. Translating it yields CASSPRHRGRDTQYF.

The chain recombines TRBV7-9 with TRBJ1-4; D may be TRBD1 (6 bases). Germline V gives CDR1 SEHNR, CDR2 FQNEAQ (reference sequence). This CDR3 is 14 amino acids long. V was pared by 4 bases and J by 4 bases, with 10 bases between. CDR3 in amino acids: CASSSRGSNEKLFF. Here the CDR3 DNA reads TGTGCCAGCAGCTCCAGGGGTAGTAATGAAAAACTGTTTTTT.

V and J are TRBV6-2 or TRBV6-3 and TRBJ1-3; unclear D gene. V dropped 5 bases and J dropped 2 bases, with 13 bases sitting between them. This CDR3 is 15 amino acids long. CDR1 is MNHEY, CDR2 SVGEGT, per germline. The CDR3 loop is CASSREQKPGNTIYF. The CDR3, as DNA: TGTGCCAGCAGTCGCGAACAGAAGCCTGGAAACACCATATATTTT.

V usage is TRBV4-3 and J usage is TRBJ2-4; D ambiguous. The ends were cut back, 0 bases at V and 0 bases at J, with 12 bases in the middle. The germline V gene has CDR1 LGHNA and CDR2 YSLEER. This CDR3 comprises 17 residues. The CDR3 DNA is TGCGCCAGCAGCCAAGATCTGGGTGAACTAGCCAAAAACATTCAGTACTTC. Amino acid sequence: CASSQDLGELAKNIQYF.

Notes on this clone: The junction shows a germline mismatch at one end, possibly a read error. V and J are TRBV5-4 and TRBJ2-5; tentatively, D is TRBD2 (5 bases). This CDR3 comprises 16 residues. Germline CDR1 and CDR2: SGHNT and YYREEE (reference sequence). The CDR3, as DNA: TGTGCCAGCAGCTTTCGGAGGAGGACGGGCGGCTCTCCACGGGACTTC. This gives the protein CASSFRRRTGGSPRDF.

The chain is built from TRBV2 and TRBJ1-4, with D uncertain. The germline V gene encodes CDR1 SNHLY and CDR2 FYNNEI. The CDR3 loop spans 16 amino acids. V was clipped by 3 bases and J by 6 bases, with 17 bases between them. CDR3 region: CASSEGRRREYEKLFF. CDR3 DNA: TGTGCCAGCAGTGAGGGCCGCCGGAGGGAATATGAAAAACTGTTTTTT.

The CDR3 spells CASSLKRDTYEQYF. The CDR3 DNA reads TGTGCCAGCAGTTTAAAGCGGGACACCTACGAGCAGTACTTC. The chain recombines TRBV27 with TRBJ2-7, with D perhaps matching TRBD2 (7 bases). The CDR3 runs 14 residues. In germline, CDR1 is MNHEY, CDR2 SMNVEV (reference sequence). Trimming removed 2 bases at V and 2 bases at J, with 10 bases between.

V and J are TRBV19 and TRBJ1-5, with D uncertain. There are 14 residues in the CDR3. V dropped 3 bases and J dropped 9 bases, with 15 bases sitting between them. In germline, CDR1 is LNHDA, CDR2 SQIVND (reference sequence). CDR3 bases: TGTGCCAGTAGTATGAGGCTGGGGAGCCCGCCCCAGCATTTT. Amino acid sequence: CASSMRLGSPPQHF.

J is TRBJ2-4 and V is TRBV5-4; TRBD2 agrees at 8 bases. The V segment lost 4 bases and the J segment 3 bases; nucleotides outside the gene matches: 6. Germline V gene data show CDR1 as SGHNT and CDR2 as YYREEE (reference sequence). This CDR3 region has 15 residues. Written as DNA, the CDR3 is TGTGCCAGCAGCCCGGGGGGGGTGGGCAAAAACATTCAGTACTTC. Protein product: CASSPGGVGKNIQYF.

For the CDR3, the DNA is TGTGCCAGCAGCTCAGAAGGACACGTTCTTGGTGGCTACACCTTC. It is translated as CASSSEGHVLGGYTF. V is TRBV7-2 and J is TRBJ1-2; possible D gene TRBD1, 5 bases. CDR3 length equals 15 residues. Germline V gene lookup returns CDR1 SGHTA and CDR2 FQGNSA. V lost 4 bases and J 7 bases, leaving 19 bases between the germline ends.

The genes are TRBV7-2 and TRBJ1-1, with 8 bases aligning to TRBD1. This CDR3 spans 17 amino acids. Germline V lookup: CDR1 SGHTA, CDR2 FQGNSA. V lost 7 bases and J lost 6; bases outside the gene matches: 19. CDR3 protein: CASTRLKMTGVGAEAFF. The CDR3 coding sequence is TGTGCCAGCACCAGACTTAAAATGACAGGGGTGGGAGCTGAAGCTTTCTTT.

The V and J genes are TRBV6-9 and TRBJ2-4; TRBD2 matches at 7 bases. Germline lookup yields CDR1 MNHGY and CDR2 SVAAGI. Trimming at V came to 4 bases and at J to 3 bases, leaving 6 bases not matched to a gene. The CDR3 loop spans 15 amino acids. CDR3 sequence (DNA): TGTGCCAGCAGTTTCGAGCGGGACGGCAAAAACATTCAGTACTTC. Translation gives CASSFERDGKNIQYF.

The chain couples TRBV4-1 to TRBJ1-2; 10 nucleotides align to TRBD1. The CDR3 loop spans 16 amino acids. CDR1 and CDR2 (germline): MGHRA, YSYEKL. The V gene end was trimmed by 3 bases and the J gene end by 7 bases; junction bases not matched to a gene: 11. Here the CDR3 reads CASSHSRDRGVGGYTF. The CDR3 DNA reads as TGCGCCAGCAGCCATAGCCGGGACAGGGGAGTAGGTGGCTACACCTTC.

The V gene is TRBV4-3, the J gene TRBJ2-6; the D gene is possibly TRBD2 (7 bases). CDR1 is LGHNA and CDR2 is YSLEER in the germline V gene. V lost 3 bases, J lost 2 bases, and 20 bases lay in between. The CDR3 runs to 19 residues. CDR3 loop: CASSQVLGGVPPGANVLTF. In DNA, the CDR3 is TGCGCCAGCAGCCAGGTCCTAGGGGGGGTACCACCTGGGGCCAACGTCCTGACTTTC.

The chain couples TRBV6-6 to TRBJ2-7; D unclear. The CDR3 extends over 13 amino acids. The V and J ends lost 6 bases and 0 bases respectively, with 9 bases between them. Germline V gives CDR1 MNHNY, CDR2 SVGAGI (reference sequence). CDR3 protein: CASRHGNSYEQYF. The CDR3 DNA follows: TGTGCCAGCAGACACGGAAACTCCTACGAGCAGTACTTC.

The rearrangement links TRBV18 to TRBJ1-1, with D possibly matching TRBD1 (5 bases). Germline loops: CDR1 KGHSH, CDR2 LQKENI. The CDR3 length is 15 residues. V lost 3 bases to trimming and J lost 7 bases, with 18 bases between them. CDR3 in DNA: TGTGCCAGCTCACCGTTTACCGACAGCCCCTATGAAGCTTTCTTT. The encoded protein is CASSPFTDSPYEAFF.

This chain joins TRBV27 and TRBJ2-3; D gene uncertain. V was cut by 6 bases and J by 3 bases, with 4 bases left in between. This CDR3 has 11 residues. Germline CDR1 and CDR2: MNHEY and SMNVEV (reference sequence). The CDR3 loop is CASRLTDTQYF. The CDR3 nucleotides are TGTGCCAGCAGGCTGACAGATACGCAGTATTTT.

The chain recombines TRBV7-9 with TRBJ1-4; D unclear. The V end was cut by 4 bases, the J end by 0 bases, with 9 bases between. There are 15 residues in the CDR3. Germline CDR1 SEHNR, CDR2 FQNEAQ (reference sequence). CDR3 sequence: CASSSPGPTNEKLFF. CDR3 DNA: TGTGCCAGCAGCTCCCCCGGGCCAACTAATGAAAAACTGTTTTTT.

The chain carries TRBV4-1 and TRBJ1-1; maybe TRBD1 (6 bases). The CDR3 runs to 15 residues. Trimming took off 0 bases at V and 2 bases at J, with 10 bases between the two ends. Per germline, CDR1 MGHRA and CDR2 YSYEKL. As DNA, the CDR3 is TGCGCCAGCAGCCAAGATGGGGGCGCAAACACTGAAGCTTTCTTT. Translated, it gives CASSQDGGANTEAFF.

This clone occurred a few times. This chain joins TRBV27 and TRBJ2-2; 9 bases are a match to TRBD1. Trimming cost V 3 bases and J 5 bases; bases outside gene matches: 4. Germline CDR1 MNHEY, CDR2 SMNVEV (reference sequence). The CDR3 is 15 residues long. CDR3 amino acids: CASSFGQGITGELFF. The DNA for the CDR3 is TGTGCCAGCAGTTTTGGACAGGGGATAACCGGGGAGCTGTTTTTT.

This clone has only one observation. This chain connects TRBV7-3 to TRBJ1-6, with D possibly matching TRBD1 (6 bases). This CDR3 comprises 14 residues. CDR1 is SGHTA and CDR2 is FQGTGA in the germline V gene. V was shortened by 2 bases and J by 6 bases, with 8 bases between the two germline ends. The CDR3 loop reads CASSLLGGNSPLHF. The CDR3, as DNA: TGTGCCAGCAGCTTATTAGGGGGTAATTCACCCCTCCACTTT.